This T cell receptor (beta chain) was identified in a study of human T cells and chemical hapten exposure. Separate cDNA molecules received unique molecular identifiers, which the library attached to them. In the original processing: Ranging from roughly 23,224 to 700,000, TCR counts per sample had a median value of approximately 97,000. TCRdb re-called the 5' RACE reads with MiXCR, one entry per CDR3 protein. V and J calls and clone size were set by TCRdb, not the authors. In the table there are 120,000 to 150,000 distinct CDR3 sequences, 3.5% to 5% of which are singletons. The CDR3 totals 11 residues. V shed 6 bases, J shed 7 bases, and the junction held 2 bases outside the gene matches. Whole blood that had not been fractionated was the source of extracted total RNA. This clonotype was counted many times. Its matching antigen is unknown. Study observations and caveats: After DPC sensitization, TCRs above 1 in 1000 frequency showed no change.

The rearrangement uses TRBV12-3 or TRBV12-4 and TRBJ1-1; TRBD1 aligns across 7 bases. The clonotype originates from a female donor in good health. The CDR3 DNA reads TGTGCCAGCAGCTGGACAGGTGAAGCTTTCTTT. This translates into CASSWTGEAFF.